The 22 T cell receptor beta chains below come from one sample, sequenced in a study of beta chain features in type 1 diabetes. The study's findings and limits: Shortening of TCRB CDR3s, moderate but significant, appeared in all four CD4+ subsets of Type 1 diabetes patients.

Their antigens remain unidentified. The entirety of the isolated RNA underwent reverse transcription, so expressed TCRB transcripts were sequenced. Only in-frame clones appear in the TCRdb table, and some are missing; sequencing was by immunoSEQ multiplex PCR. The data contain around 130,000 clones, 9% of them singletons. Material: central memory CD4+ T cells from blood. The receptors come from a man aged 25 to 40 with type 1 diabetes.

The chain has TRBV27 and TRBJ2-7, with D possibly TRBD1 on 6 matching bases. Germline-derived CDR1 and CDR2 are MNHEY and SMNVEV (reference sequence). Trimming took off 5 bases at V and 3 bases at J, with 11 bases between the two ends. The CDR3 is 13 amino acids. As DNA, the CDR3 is TGTGCCAGCAGTGTCCGGGACATCTACGAGCAGTACTTC. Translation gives CASSVRDIYEQYF.

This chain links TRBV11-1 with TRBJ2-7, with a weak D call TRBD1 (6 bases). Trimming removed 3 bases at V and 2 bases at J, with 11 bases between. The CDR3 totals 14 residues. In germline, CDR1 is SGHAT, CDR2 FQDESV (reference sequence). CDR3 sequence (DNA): TGTGCCAGCAGCTTGGTCGGGACACCCTACGAGCAGTACTTC. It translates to CASSLVGTPYEQYF.

CDR3 coding DNA: TGTGCCATCAGTGAGGGGGACACACTATGGAACACTGAAGCTTTCTTT. This sequence encodes CAISEGDTLWNTEAFF. The chain combines TRBV10-3 with TRBJ1-1; D is possibly TRBD1 (6 bases). The germline V gene encodes CDR1 ENHRY and CDR2 SYGVKD. Trimming stripped 2 bases from V and 1 base from J, with 14 bases between. The CDR3 runs 16 residues.

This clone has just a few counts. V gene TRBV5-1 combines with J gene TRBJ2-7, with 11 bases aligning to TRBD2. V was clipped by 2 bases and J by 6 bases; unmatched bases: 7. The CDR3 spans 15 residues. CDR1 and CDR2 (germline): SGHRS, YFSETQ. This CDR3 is CASSLALAGALEQYF. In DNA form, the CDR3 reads TGCGCCAGCAGCTTAGCACTAGCGGGGGCTCTCGAGCAGTACTTC.

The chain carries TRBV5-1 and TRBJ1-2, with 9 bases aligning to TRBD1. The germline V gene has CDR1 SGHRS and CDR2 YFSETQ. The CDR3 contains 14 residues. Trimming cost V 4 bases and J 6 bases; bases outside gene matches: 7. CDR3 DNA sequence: TGCGCCAGCAGCATTGGGACAGGGACGAATGGCTACACCTTC. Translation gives CASSIGTGTNGYTF.

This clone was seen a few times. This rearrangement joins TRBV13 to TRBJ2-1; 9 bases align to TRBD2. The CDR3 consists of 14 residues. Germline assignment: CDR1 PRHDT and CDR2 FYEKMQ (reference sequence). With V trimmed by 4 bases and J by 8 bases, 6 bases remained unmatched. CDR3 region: CASSSGLASDEQFF. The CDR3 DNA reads TGTGCCAGCAGCTCGGGACTAGCCTCCGATGAGCAGTTCTTC.

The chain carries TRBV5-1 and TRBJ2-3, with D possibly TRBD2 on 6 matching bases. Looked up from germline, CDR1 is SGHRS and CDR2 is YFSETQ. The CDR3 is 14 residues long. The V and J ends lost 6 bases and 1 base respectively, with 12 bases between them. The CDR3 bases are TGCGCCAGCACGGCGGGGACGGGCACAGATACGCAGTATTTT. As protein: CASTAGTGTDTQYF. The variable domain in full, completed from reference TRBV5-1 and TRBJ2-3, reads KAGVTQTPRYLIKTRGQQVTLSCSPISGHRSVSWYQQTPGQGLQFLFEYFSETQRNKGNFPGRFSGRQFSNSRSEMNVSTLELGDSALYLCASTAGTGTDTQYFGPGTRLTVL.

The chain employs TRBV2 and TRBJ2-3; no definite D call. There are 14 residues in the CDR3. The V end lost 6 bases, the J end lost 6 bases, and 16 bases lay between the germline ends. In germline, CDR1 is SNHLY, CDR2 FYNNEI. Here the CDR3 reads CASSVEALVDTQYF. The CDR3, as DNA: TGTGCCAGCAGCGTTGAGGCCCTAGTGGATACGCAGTATTTT.

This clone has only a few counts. The CDR3, as DNA: TGTGCCAGCAGCTTGGCGGGTCCCCAAGATACGCAGTATTTT. The encoded protein is CASSLAGPQDTQYF. The chain uses TRBV7-2 and TRBJ2-3; D is perhaps TRBD2 (5 bases). Trimming removed 3 bases from V and 5 bases from J, with 12 bases in between. Germline values: CDR1 SGHTA, CDR2 FQGNSA. CDR3 length: 14 residues.

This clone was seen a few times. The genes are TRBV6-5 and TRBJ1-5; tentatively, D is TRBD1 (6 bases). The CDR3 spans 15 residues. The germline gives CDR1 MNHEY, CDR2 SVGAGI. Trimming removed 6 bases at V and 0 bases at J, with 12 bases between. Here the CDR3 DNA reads TGTGCCAGCAGCCCTACAGGGACTAGCAATCAGCCCCAGCATTTT. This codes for CASSPTGTSNQPQHF.

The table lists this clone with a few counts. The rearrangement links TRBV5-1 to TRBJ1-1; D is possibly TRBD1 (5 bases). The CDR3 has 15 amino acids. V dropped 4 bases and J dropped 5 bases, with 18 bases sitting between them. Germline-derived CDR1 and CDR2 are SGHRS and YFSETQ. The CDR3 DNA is TGCGCCAGCAGCCCGACCGAAGGGGTGGATACTGAAGCTTTCTTT. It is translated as CASSPTEGVDTEAFF.

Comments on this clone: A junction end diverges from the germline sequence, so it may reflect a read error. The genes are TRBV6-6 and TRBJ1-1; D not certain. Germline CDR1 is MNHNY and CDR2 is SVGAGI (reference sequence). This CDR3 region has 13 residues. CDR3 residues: CASSYGLPLIPAF. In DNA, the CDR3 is TGTGCCAGCAGTTACGGACTACCGCTTATACCCGCTTTT.

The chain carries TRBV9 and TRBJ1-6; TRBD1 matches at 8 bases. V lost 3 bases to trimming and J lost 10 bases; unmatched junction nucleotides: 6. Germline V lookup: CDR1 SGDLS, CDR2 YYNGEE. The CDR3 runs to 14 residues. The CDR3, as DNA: TGTGCCAGCAGCGCCCGGGACAGGAGGTCACCCCTCCACTTT. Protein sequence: CASSARDRRSPLHF.

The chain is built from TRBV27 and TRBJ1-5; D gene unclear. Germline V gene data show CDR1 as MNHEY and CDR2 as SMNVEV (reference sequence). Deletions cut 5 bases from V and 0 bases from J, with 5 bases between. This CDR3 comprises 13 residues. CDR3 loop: CASSPDSNQPQHF. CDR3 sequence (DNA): TGTGCCAGCAGTCCAGATAGCAATCAGCCCCAGCATTTT.

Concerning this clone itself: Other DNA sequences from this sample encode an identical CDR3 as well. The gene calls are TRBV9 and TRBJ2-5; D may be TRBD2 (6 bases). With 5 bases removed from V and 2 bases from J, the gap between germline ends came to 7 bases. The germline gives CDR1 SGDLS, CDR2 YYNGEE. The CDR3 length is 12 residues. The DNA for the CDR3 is TGTGCCAGCAGTGCGGGGCAAGAGACCCAGTACTTC. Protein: CASSAGQETQYF.

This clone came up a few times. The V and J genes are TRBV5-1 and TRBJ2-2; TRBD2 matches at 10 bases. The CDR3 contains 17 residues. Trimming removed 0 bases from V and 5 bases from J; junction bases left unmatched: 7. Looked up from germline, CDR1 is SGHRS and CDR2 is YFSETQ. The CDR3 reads CASSLERRTSGTGELFF. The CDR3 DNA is TGCGCCAGCAGCTTGGAAAGGCGGACTAGCGGTACCGGGGAGCTGTTTTTT.

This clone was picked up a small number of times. The CDR3 sequence is CASRFAGDGYEKLFF. Here the CDR3 DNA reads TGTGCCAGCAGGTTCGCAGGGGATGGGTATGAAAAACTGTTTTTT. The chain employs TRBV2 and TRBJ1-4; tentative D call: TRBD1 (6 bases). This CDR3 contains 15 residues. The V end was cut by 6 bases, the J end by 6 bases, with 17 bases between. The germline gives CDR1 SNHLY, CDR2 FYNNEI. The variable domain in full, completed from reference TRBV2 and TRBJ1-4, reads EPEVTQTPSHQVTQMGQEVILRCVPISNHLYFYWYRQILGQKVEFLVSFYNNEISEKSEIFDDQFSVERPDGSNFTLKIRSTKLEDSAMYFCASRFAGDGYEKLFFGSGTQLSVL.

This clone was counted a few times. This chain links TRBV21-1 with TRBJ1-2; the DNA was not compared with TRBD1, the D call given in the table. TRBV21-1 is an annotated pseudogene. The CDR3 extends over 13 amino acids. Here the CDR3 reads CASRPGTGPGYTF. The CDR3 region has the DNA TGTGCCAGCAGACCCGGGACAGGGCCGGGCTACACCTTC.

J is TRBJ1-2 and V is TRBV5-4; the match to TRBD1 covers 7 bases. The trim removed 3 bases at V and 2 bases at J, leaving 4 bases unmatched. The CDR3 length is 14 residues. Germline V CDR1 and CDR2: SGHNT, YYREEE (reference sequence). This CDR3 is CASSSPGQNYGYTF. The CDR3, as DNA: TGTGCCAGCAGCTCGCCGGGACAGAACTATGGCTACACCTTC. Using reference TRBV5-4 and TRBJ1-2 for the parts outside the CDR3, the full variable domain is ETGVTQSPTHLIKTRGQQVTLRCSSQSGHNTVSWYQQALGQGPQFIFQYYREEENGRGNFPPRFSGLQFPNYSSELNVNALELDDSALYLCASSSPGQNYGYTFGSGTRLTVV.

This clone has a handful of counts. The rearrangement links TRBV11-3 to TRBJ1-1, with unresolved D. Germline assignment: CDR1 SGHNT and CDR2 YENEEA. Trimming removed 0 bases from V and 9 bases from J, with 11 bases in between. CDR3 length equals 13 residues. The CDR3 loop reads CASSLDQDQKAFF. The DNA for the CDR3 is TGTGCCAGCAGCTTAGATCAGGATCAGAAAGCTTTCTTT.

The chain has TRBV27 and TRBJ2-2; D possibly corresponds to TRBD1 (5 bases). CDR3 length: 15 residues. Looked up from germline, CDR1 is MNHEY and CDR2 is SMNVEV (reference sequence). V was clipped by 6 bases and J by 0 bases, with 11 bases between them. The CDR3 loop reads CASRRATANTGELFF. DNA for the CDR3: TGTGCCAGCAGAAGGGCGACAGCGAACACCGGGGAGCTGTTTTTT.

Here the CDR3 DNA reads TGCGCCAGCAGCTTCACCTTCTTGCCGCAACAGGGCGATGAGCAGTTCTTC. This sequence encodes CASSFTFLPQQGDEQFF. This chain connects TRBV5-1 to TRBJ2-1; D perhaps matches TRBD1 (6 bases). The germline gives CDR1 SGHRS, CDR2 YFSETQ. V was trimmed by 2 bases and J by 8 bases, leaving 23 bases between them. CDR3 length equals 17 residues.